This is a list of T cell receptor beta chains from one sample in a study of blood T cell repertoires in COVID-19. Assay used: immunoSEQ multiplex PCR; TCRdb lists only in-frame clones, some missing. This sample has around 200,000 clones, with about four fifths found just once. Sequenced material: PBMCs or T cells enriched from blood (not recorded which). These receptors were taken from a woman aged 30 to 39 who had recovered from COVID-19. CDR3s leave out the opening cysteine and the closing phenylalanine or tryptophan. A D gene is named only where the DNA matches it firmly.

V gene,J gene,D gene,CDR3 protein
TRBV29-1,TRBJ1-4,.,SVGGRTRNEKLF
TRBV5-1,TRBJ2-4,.,ASSPGHGVTFAD
TRBV27,TRBJ2-1,TRBD2,ASTLAGSYNEQF
TRBV7-2,TRBJ1-5,.,ASSLVPGVRGEPQH
TRBV15,TRBJ2-6,.,ATSRAGAGANVLT
TRBV11-3,TRBJ2-1,.,ASSSGVTYNEQF
TRBV27,TRBJ2-1,.,ASSLTRTSYNEQF
TRBV9,TRBJ2-1,.,ASSVSTGLPNEQF
TRBV19,TRBJ2-5,TRBD1,ASSPQGQGAQETQY
TRBV7-2,TRBJ1-2,.,ASSLVSVINYGYT
TRBV5-1,TRBJ1-6,.,ASSPEGAYNSPLH
TRBV6-5,TRBJ1-5,TRBD1,ASRPGQHSNQPQH
TRBV27,TRBJ2-2,TRBD1,ASSLSGGTGELF
TRBV29-1,TRBJ1-1,TRBD1,SVDNFDREVVAEAF
TRBV5-1,TRBJ2-1,.,ASSPNYNEQF
TRBV19,TRBJ2-3,TRBD2,ASMKSGRATDTQY
TRBV2,TRBJ2-5,.,ASSEPVPTGTQY
TRBV18,TRBJ1-4,.,ASSPPTVTNEKLF
TRBV10-3,TRBJ2-2,.,AISGGLRSNTGELF
TRBV24-1,TRBJ1-2,TRBD1,ATSDRTGLNYGYT
TRBV4-1,TRBJ1-1,.,ASSQDLVGGYTEAF
TRBV2,TRBJ1-3,.,ASKLDSKNTIY